This is a list of T cell receptor beta chains from one sample in a study of blood T cell repertoires in COVID-19. Only in-frame clones appear in the TCRdb table, and some are missing; sequencing was by immunoSEQ multiplex PCR. The sample yields around 300,000 clones, about nine tenths seen once. Sequenced material: PBMCs or T cells enriched from blood (not recorded which). The receptors originated from a woman aged 45-65 years who had recovered from COVID-19. Each CDR3 is given with its conserved first and last residue. The D gene is left open where the match is weak. Size is stated for part of the rows, as once, few or many counts, or as a class when the clone is expanded.

clone size,J gene,V gene,D gene,CDR3 DNA,CDR3 protein
.,TRBJ2-7,TRBV20-1,.,TGCAGTGCTAGAAACAGCTACGAGCAGTACTTC,CSARNSYEQYF
.,TRBJ1-2,TRBV25-1,.,TGTGCCAGCAGTGAATGGGTAGGGGGTATCTATGGCTACACCTTC,CASSEWVGGIYGYTF
.,TRBJ1-1,TRBV4-1,.,TGCGCCAGCAGCCAACAGGGTCTGGAAGCTTTCTTT,CASSQQGLEAFF
.,TRBJ1-1,TRBV7-9,.,TGTGCCAGCAGCTTGGCGGGTAACACTGAAGCTTTCTTT,CASSLAGNTEAFF
.,TRBJ2-2,TRBV28,.,TGTGCCAGCAGTTCCGGACAGTGGAGCCGCGGGGAGCTGTTTTTT,CASSSGQWSRGELFF
.,TRBJ2-3,TRBV18,.,TGTGCCAGCTCACCACGGACAGCTACAGATACGCAGTATTTT,CASSPRTATDTQYF
.,TRBJ2-5,TRBV9,.,TGTGCCAGCAGCGGTGGGGGCGGGAGCTTGACCCAGTACTTC,CASSGGGGSLTQYF
.,TRBJ1-6,TRBV7-2,TRBD1,TGTGCCAGCAGAGGACAGGGCTTCCACTTT,CASRGQGFHF
.,TRBJ2-7,TRBV14,TRBD2,TGTGCCAGCAGCCAAGAACGGGGGGGATCCTACGAGCAGTACTTC,CASSQERGGSYEQYF
.,TRBJ2-7,TRBV6-5,.,TGTGCCAGCAGTTACAGGGGTTCAAACGAGCAGTACTTC,CASSYRGSNEQYF
.,TRBJ2-7,TRBV20-1,.,TGCACCGCGAGCGGGTCCTACGAGCAGTACTTC,CTASGSYEQYF
few,TRBJ1-5,TRBV7-2,.,TGTGCCAGCAGCTGGTACTCCAATCAGCCCCAGCATTTT,CASSWYSNQPQHF
.,TRBJ2-3,TRBV27,TRBD2,TGTGCCAGCACCGCCGCGCCTCGAGGGACTAGGTCTAGCACAGATACGCAGTATTTT,CASTAAPRGTRSSTDTQYF
.,TRBJ1-5,TRBV19,.,TGTGCCAGTAGTATTGAGCTTGGGCGCAATCAGCCCCAGCATTTT,CASSIELGRNQPQHF
.,TRBJ1-2,TRBV28,.,TGTGCCAGCAGTCAAATACAGAGTAACTATGGCTACACCTTC,CASSQIQSNYGYTF
.,TRBJ1-5,TRBV28,TRBD1,TGTGCCAGCAGTCCCCTGACAGGGGGAAATCAGCCCCAGCATTTT,CASSPLTGGNQPQHF
.,TRBJ2-7,TRBV28,TRBD1,TGTGCCAGTCGGACAGGGGGCGCAACCGACGAGCAGTACTTC,CASRTGGATDEQYF
.,TRBJ1-2,TRBV28,.,TGTGCCAGCAGTCCTAGACTCCATGGCTACACCTTC,CASSPRLHGYTF
.,TRBJ2-1,TRBV7-3,TRBD2,TGTGCCAGCAGCGCGACTAGCGGGAGTCGGGTAAACAATGAGCAGTTCTTC,CASSATSGSRVNNEQFF
.,TRBJ1-1,TRBV4-3,.,TGCGCCAGCAGCCGGAGTAGCAGGGGATGGACTGAAGCTTTCTTT,CASSRSSRGWTEAFF
.,TRBJ1-3,TRBV7-9,.,TGTGCCAGCAGCTTAAGAGGGGGAACTGGAAACACCATATATTTT,CASSLRGGTGNTIYF
.,TRBJ2-5,TRBV9,TRBD1,TGTGCCAGCAGCGTGGGACAGACAGAGACCCAGTACTTC,CASSVGQTETQYF
.,TRBJ1-5,TRBV29-1,TRBD1,TGCAGCGTGGGAGAGGGACAGGGCAAGCCCCAGCATTTT,CSVGEGQGKPQHF
.,TRBJ1-1,TRBV18,.,TGTGCCAGCTCACCAGGGGCGAACACTGAAGCTTTCTTT,CASSPGANTEAFF
.,TRBJ2-1,TRBV4-1,TRBD2,TGCGCCAGCAGCCCCGCAGAAAGGACTAGCGGGAGCTCCTACAATGAGCAGTTCTTC,CASSPAERTSGSSYNEQFF
.,TRBJ2-6,TRBV4-3,.,TGCGCCAGCAGCCAAGAAGCCGCCAGACACTCTGGGGCCAACGTCCTGACTTTC,CASSQEAARHSGANVLTF
.,TRBJ1-1,TRBV6-2/TRBV6-3,.,TGTGCCAGCAGTTTAAGGGGCGAAGCTTTCTTT,CASSLRGEAFF
.,TRBJ1-3,TRBV4-1,.,TGCGCCAGCAGCCCGAGGGAACGGTCTGGAAACACCATATATTTT,CASSPRERSGNTIYF